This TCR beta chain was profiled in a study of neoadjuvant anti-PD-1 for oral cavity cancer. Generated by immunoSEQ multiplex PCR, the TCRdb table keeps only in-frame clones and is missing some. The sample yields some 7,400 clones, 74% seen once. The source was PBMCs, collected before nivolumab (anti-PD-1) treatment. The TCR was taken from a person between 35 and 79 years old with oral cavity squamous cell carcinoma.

CDR3 nucleotides: TGTGCCATCAGCCCCCTAGTCACCGGGGAGCTGTTTTTT. It is translated as CAISPLVTGELFF. The gene calls are TRBV10-3 and TRBJ2-2; D gene uncertain. Germline V gene data show CDR1 as ENHRY and CDR2 as SYGVKD. CDR3 length equals 13 residues. The germline V and J ends were trimmed by 6 bases and 4 bases, with 9 bases remaining between them.